This T cell receptor (beta chain) was captured in a study of blood T cells in healthy people across ages. For the second PCR, which ran for about 7 to 12 cycles, a sample-barcoded 5' primer and a J-beta primer mix were used. TCRdb re-derived calls from the 5' RACE reads in MiXCR, one entry per CDR3 protein. The sample includes roughly 2 million distinct CDR3 sequences, less than 50% of them seen just once. This TCR was sampled from a woman in her forties in good health. Sequenced material: blood.

The CDR3 reads CASRPGDRGLRTEAFF. For the CDR3, the DNA is TGCGCCAGCAGACCAGGAGACAGGGGGCTGAGGACTGAAGCTTTCTTT. The chain uses TRBV5-1 and TRBJ1-1, with 10 positions matching TRBD1. The germline V gene has CDR1 SGHRS and CDR2 YFSETQ. The CDR3 sequence is 16 residues long. Unmatched junction bases numbered 12, after V lost 5 bases and J lost 5 bases.